Listed below are T cell receptor beta chains from one sample, sequenced in a study of early T cells in non-severe SARS-CoV-2 infection. TCRdb re-called the 5' RACE reads through MiXCR, storing one row per CDR3 protein. The table records tens of thousands of distinct CDR3 sequences, around 12% of them present only once. Sequenced material: whole blood. These receptor sequences come from an adult who was a healthcare worker with PCR-confirmed SARS-CoV-2 infection or an uninfected control (not recorded which). Both conserved end residues are trimmed from each CDR3. Each record gives: V gene, J gene, D gene, CDR3 protein. D genes are given only for firm matches.

TRBV21-1,TRBJ1-5,-,ASSEGGHNQPQH
TRBV12-3/TRBV12-4,TRBJ2-3,TRBD2,ASSPSLGLAGGQSSSTDTQY
TRBV7-6,TRBJ2-7,TRBD1,ASSSDRGPYEQY
TRBV6-6,TRBJ2-1,-,ASSYGGSYNEQF
TRBV28,TRBJ1-3,-,ASSPPSGAGTGNTIY
TRBV5-4,TRBJ1-1,TRBD1,ASSQGDRGRLDTEAF
TRBV12-3/TRBV12-4,TRBJ1-6,-,ASSLSERNSPLH
TRBV11-2,TRBJ2-2,TRBD1,ASSSQGPGELF
TRBV5-4,TRBJ2-1,-,ASSWDGGEQF
TRBV7-6,TRBJ2-7,-,ASSSGTGIYEQY
TRBV29-1,TRBJ2-1,-,SVPGGRGYYNEQF
TRBV7-9,TRBJ2-5,-,ASRLAESQY